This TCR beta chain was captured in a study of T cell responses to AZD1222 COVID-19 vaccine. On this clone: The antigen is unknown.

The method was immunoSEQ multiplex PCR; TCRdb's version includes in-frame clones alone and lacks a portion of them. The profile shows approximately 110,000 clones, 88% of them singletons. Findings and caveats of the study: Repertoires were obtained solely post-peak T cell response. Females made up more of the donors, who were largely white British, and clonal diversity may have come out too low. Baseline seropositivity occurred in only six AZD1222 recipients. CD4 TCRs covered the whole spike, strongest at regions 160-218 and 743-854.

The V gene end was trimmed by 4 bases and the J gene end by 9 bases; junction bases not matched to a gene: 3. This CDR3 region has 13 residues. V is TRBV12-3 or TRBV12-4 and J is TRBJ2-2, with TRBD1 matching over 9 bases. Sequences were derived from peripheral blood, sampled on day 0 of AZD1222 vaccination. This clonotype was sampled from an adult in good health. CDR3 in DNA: TGTGCCAGCAGTTCACAGGGGGCCCGGGAGCTGTTTTTT. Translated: CASSSQGARELFF.